This T cell receptor beta chain was sequenced during a study of blood T cell repertoires in COVID-19. About the research overall: Sources were T cells, B-cell-depleted T cells, or PBMCs; the material itself was cDNA or gDNA.

The table came from immunoSEQ multiplex PCR; TCRdb's copy has only in-frame clones and leaves some out. Of around 200,000 clones listed, 70% to 90% are singletons. CDR1 and CDR2 (germline): KGHDR, SFDVKD. V lost 4 bases to trimming and J lost 2 bases, with 18 bases between them. The CDR3 has 17 residues. The specimen was peripheral blood. This receptor was obtained from a woman of 80 years or more in a cohort sampled during active or convalescent COVID-19. The J gene is TRBJ2-3, the V gene TRBV24-1; perhaps TRBD1 as D (6 bases). The CDR3 DNA sequence: TGTGCCACCAGTGAACTTGGACAGTATCAACACACAGATACGCAGTATTTT. Its translation is CATSELGQYQHTDTQYF.